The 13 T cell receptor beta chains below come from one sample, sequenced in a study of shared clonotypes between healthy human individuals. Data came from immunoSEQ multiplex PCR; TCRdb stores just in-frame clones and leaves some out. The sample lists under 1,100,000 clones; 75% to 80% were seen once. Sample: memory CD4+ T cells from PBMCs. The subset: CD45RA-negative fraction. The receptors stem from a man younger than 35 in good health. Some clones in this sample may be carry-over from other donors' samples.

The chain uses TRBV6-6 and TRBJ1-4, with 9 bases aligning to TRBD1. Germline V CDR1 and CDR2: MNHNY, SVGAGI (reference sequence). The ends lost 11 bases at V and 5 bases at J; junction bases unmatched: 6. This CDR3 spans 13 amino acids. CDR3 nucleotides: TGTGCCGGGCGTACAGGGGGCAATGAAAAACTGTTTTTT. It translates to CAGRTGGNEKLFF.

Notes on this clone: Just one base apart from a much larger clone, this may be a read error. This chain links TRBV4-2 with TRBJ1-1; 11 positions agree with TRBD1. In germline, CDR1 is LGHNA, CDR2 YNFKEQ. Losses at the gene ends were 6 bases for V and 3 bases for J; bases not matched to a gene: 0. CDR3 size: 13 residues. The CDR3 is CASRGQGDTEAFF. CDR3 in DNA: TGTGCCAGCAGGGGACAGGGGGACACTGAAGCTTTCTTT.

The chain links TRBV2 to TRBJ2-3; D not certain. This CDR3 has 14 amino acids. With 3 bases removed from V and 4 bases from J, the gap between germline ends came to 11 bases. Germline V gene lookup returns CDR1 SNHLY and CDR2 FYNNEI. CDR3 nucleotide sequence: TGTGCCAGCAGTGATGTGGGAAGGGCAGATACGCAGTATTTT. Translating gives CASSDVGRADTQYF. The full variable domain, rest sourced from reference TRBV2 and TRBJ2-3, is EPEVTQTPSHQVTQMGQEVILRCVPISNHLYFYWYRQILGQKVEFLVSFYNNEISEKSEIFDDQFSVERPDGSNFTLKIRSTKLEDSAMYFCASSDVGRADTQYFGPGTRLTVL.

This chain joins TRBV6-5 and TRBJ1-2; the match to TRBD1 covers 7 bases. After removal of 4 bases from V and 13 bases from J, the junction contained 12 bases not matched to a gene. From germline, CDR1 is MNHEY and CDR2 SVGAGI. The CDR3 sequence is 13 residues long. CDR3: CASSFTRQGTLTF. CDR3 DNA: TGTGCCAGCAGTTTCACCAGACAGGGAACTCTCACCTTC.

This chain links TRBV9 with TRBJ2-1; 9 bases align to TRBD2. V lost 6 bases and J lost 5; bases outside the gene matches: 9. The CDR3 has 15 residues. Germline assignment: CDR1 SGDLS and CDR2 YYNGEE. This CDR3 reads CASTLGASGDNEQFF. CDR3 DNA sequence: TGTGCCAGCACTCTCGGGGCTAGCGGGGACAATGAGCAGTTCTTC.

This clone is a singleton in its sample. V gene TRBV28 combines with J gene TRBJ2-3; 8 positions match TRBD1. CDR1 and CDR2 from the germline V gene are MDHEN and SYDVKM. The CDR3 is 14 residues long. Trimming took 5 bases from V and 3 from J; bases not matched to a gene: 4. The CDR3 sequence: CASSRGQATDTQYF. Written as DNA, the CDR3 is TGTGCCAGCAGTCGGGGACAGGCGACAGATACGCAGTATTTT. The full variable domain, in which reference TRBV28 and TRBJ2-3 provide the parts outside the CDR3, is DVKVTQSSRYLVKRTGEKVFLECVQDMDHENMFWYRQDPGLGLRLIYFSYDVKMKEKGDIPEGYSVSREKKERFSLILESASTNQTSMYLCASSRGQATDTQYFGPGTRLTVL.

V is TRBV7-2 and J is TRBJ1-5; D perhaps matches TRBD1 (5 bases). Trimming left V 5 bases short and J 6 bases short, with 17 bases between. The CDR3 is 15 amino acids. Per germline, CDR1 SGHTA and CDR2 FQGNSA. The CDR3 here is CASSLGSQEVQPQHF. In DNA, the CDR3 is TGTGCCAGCAGCCTAGGGTCACAGGAGGTTCAGCCCCAGCATTTT.

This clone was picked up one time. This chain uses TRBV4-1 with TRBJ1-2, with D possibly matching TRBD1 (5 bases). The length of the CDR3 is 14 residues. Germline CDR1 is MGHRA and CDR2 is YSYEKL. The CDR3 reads CDWDGDLTNYGYTF. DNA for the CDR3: TGCGACTGGGACGGCGATCTTACTAACTATGGCTACACCTTC.

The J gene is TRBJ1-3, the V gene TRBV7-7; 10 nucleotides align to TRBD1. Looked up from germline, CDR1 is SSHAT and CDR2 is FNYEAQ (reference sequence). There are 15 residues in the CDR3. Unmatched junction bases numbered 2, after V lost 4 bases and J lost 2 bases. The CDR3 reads CASSSGTGAGNTIYF. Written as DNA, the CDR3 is TGTGCCAGCAGCTCCGGGACAGGGGCTGGAAACACCATATATTTT.

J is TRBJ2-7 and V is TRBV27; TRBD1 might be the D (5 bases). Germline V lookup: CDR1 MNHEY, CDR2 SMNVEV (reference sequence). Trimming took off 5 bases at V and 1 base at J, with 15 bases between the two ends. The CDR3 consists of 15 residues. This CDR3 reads CASSTVRGESYEQYF. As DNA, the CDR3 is TGTGCCAGCAGTACCGTTAGGGGCGAATCCTACGAGCAGTACTTC.

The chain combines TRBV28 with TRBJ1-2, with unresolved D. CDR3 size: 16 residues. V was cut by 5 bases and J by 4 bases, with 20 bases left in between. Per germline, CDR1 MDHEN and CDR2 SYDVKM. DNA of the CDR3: TGTGCCAGCAGTGAATTAGACCGGAATACAGCCTATGGCTACACCTTC. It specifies CASSELDRNTAYGYTF.

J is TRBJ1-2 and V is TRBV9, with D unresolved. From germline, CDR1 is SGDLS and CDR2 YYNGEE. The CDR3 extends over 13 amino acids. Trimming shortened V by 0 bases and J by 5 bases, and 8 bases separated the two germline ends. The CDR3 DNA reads TGTGCCAGCAGCGTAGGCCCCGGGTATGGCTACACCTTC. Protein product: CASSVGPGYGYTF.

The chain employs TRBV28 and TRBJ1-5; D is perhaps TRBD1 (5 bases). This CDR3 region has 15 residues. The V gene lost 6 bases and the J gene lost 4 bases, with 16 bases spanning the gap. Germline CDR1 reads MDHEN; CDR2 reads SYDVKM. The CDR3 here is CASSRSQGRNQPQHF. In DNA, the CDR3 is TGTGCCAGCAGCCGCTCCCAGGGAAGGAATCAGCCCCAGCATTTT.